This passage covers 17 T cell receptor beta chains from one sample sequenced in a study of beta chain features in type 1 diabetes. As every portion of the isolated RNA was reverse transcribed, the sequencing read expressed TCRB transcripts. Produced via immunoSEQ multiplex PCR; TCRdb's table is partial and in-frame only. In the table there are 200,000 to 250,000 clones, more than 11% of which are singletons. The antigens of these receptors remain unknown. General study results and limits: TCRB CDR3s from Type 1 diabetes patients were moderately but significantly shorter in all four CD4+ subsets.

The sample consisted of naive CD4+ T cells from blood. These TCRs come from a man aged 30-40 years with type 1 diabetes.

CDR3 coding DNA: TGTGCCAGCAGTGAAGGAACAGGGTGGAGCAATCAGCCCCAGCATTTT. It translates to CASSEGTGWSNQPQHF. The gene calls are TRBV6-1 and TRBJ1-5, with D perhaps matching TRBD1 (6 bases). Deletions cut 1 base from V and 1 base from J, with 11 bases between. The CDR3 is made up of 16 amino acids. The germline gives CDR1 MNHNS, CDR2 SASEGT.

This clone was counted only a few times. This rearrangement joins TRBV7-2 to TRBJ2-1, with TRBD2 identical over 12 bases. The CDR3 has 16 residues. Trimming at V came to 1 base and at J to 6 bases, leaving 4 bases not matched to a gene. Germline V lookup: CDR1 SGHTA, CDR2 FQGNSA. CDR3 in amino acids: CASSLEGLAGPNEQFF. The CDR3 region has the DNA TGTGCCAGCAGCTTAGAAGGACTAGCGGGGCCCAATGAGCAGTTCTTC.

The chain carries TRBV30 and TRBJ2-5; 7 bases are a match to TRBD2. CDR1 GTSNPN and CDR2 SVGIG come from the germline V gene (reference sequence). J was trimmed by 2 bases and V by 3 bases; bases with no gene match: 9. The CDR3 covers 15 residues. CDR3: CAWRPRLAAQETQYF. In DNA form, the CDR3 reads TGTGCCTGGAGGCCCAGACTAGCAGCTCAAGAGACCCAGTACTTC.

The chain is built from TRBV10-3 and TRBJ1-5; 8 bases fit TRBD1. V trimming: 3 bases; J trimming: 5 bases; junction bases outside the gene matches: 9. The CDR3 contains 16 residues. The germline CDR1 and CDR2 sequences are ENHRY and SYGVKD. The CDR3 loop reads CAISDGGRGQYQPQHF. The CDR3 bases are TGTGCCATCAGTGATGGAGGCAGGGGGCAATATCAGCCCCAGCATTTT.

In its sample, this clone was seen a few times. The rearrangement uses TRBV19 and TRBJ1-4; TRBD1 matches 7 bases. This CDR3 is 14 amino acids long. CDR1 is LNHDA, CDR2 SQIVND, per germline (reference sequence). Trimming cost V 4 bases and J 5 bases; bases outside gene matches: 4. This chain's CDR3 is CASSKTGRNEKLFF. For the CDR3, the DNA is TGTGCCAGTAGTAAGACAGGGAGGAATGAAAAACTGTTTTTT. Combining the CDR3 with reference TRBV19 and TRBJ1-4 gives the whole variable domain DGGITQSPKYLFRKEGQNVTLSCEQNLNHDAMYWYRQDPGQGLRLIYYSQIVNDFQKGDIAEGYSVSREKKESFPLTVTSAQKNPTAFYLCASSKTGRNEKLFFGSGTQLSVL.

Details on this clone: The sample carries other DNA sequences with the same CDR3. CDR3 sequence (DNA): TGTGCCAGCAGCTTGGGGGGGACTAGCACAGATACGCAGTATTTT. It codes for CASSLGGTSTDTQYF. The genes are TRBV7-2 and TRBJ2-3; TRBD2 aligns across 7 bases. J lost 0 bases, V lost 3 bases, and 3 bases had no gene match. CDR3 length: 15 amino acids. Germline lookup yields CDR1 SGHTA and CDR2 FQGNSA.

V is TRBV30 and J is TRBJ1-1; no reliable D call. Germline V lookup: CDR1 GTSNPN, CDR2 SVGIG (reference sequence). This CDR3 region has 12 residues. Trimming removed 3 bases at V and 8 bases at J, with 13 bases between. CDR3 loop: CAWSRPVREAFF. The DNA for the CDR3 is TGTGCCTGGAGCCGACCCGTGAGGGAAGCTTTCTTT. Looking up the rest from reference TRBV30 and TRBJ1-1 gives the full variable domain: SQTIHQWPATLVQPVGSPLSLECTVEGTSNPNLYWYRQAAGRGLQLLFYSVGIGQISSEVPQNLSASRPQDRQFILSSKKLLLSDSGFYLCAWSRPVREAFFGQGTRLTVV.

V and J are TRBV25-1 and TRBJ2-1, with D perhaps TRBD1 (5 bases). V lost 5 bases, J lost 0 bases, and 11 bases lay in between. Germline-derived CDR1 and CDR2 are MGHDK and SYGVNS. The CDR3 extends over 15 amino acids. CDR3 protein: CASSPTGVSYNEQFF. DNA for the CDR3: TGTGCCAGCAGTCCTACAGGCGTCTCCTACAATGAGCAGTTCTTC. Full variable domain (rest looked up from reference TRBV25-1 and TRBJ2-1): EADIYQTPRYLVIGTGKKITLECSQTMGHDKMYWYQQDPGMELHLIHYSYGVNSTEKGDLSSESTVSRIRTEHFPLTLESARPSHTSQYLCASSPTGVSYNEQFFGPGTRLTVL.

The chain uses TRBV5-1 and TRBJ2-5; D gene ambiguous. V lost 0 bases and J 5 bases, leaving 8 bases between the germline ends. This CDR3 is built from 13 residues. Germline V gene data show CDR1 as SGHRS and CDR2 as YFSETQ. The CDR3: CASSLGPLETQYF. In DNA form, the CDR3 reads TGCGCCAGCAGCTTGGGGCCATTGGAGACCCAGTACTTC.

The J gene is TRBJ2-7, the V gene TRBV18; maybe TRBD2 (5 bases). Trimming removed 5 bases from V and 1 base from J, with 12 bases in between. There are 14 residues in the CDR3. Germline CDR1 reads KGHSH; CDR2 reads LQKENI. For the CDR3, the DNA is TGTGCCAGCTCATACACTCCGGGATCCTACGAGCAGTACTTC. This gives the protein CASSYTPGSYEQYF.

V gene TRBV4-1 combines with J gene TRBJ2-7; perhaps TRBD1 as D (6 bases). The ends were cut back, 1 base at V and 6 bases at J, with 10 bases in the middle. Germline CDR1 and CDR2: MGHRA and YSYEKL. The CDR3 is 13 residues long. CDR3 DNA: TGCGCCAGCAGCCAAGTCAGGGGTGGCGAGCAGTACTTC. Amino acid sequence: CASSQVRGGEQYF.

This clone was seen more than once but under ten times. The genes are TRBV5-1 and TRBJ2-7; possible D gene TRBD2, 6 bases. The CDR3 consists of 15 residues. V was shortened by 0 bases and J by 2 bases, with 12 bases between the two germline ends. Germline assignment: CDR1 SGHRS and CDR2 YFSETQ. The CDR3 sequence is CASSLGGTSPYEQYF. CDR3 DNA sequence: TGCGCCAGCAGCTTGGGCGGGACCAGCCCCTACGAGCAGTACTTC.

The gene calls are TRBV5-4 and TRBJ1-1, with a weak D call TRBD1 (5 bases). The ends were cut back, 0 bases at V and 0 bases at J, with 9 bases in the middle. CDR1 is SGHNT, CDR2 YYREEE, per germline (reference sequence). This CDR3 is 15 amino acids long. The CDR3 sequence: CASSLGGELNTEAFF. The DNA of the CDR3 is TGTGCCAGCAGCTTGGGGGGGGAGCTGAACACTGAAGCTTTCTTT.

For the CDR3, the DNA is TGTGCCAGCAGAGGGAGCTCCTACAATGAGCAGTTCTTC. Residues: CASRGSSYNEQFF. The genes are TRBV6-5 and TRBJ2-1, with D possibly being TRBD2 (5 bases). Germline values: CDR1 MNHEY, CDR2 SVGAGI. The V end was cut by 6 bases, the J end by 0 bases, with 6 bases between. The CDR3 runs to 13 residues.

The chain links TRBV7-9 to TRBJ1-2, with 7 bases lining up with TRBD1. The CDR3 totals 14 residues. Germline V CDR1 and CDR2: SEHNR, FQNEAQ (reference sequence). The V segment lost 1 base and the J segment 6 bases; nucleotides outside the gene matches: 5. The CDR3 DNA reads as TGTGCCAGCAGCTTAGTGGGTGGACAGGATGGCTACACCTTC. This encodes CASSLVGGQDGYTF.

This clone occurred a few times. The rearrangement uses TRBV7-9 and TRBJ2-1, with 14 bases fitting TRBD2. Germline CDR1 and CDR2: SEHNR and FQNEAQ (reference sequence). V shed 4 bases and J 5 bases; nucleotides not matched to a gene: 7. The CDR3 sequence is 17 residues long. The CDR3 DNA reads as TGTGCCAGCAGCTGGCGACTAGCGGGAGGGAGAGACAATGAGCAGTTCTTC. Amino acid sequence: CASSWRLAGGRDNEQFF.

This clone was seen only a few times. The chain uses TRBV9 and TRBJ2-2, with TRBD2 matching over 7 bases. The CDR3 is made up of 14 amino acids. In germline, CDR1 is SGDLS, CDR2 YYNGEE. The ends lost 5 bases at V and 6 bases at J; junction bases unmatched: 7. Here the CDR3 reads CASSPPGGPGELFF. For the CDR3, the DNA is TGTGCCAGCAGTCCCCCGGGGGGACCCGGGGAGCTGTTTTTT.